This T cell receptor beta chain was captured by sequencing in a study of CD4 T cells in relation to SARS-CoV-2 and coronaviruses. V shed 7 bases and J 7 bases; nucleotides not matched to a gene: 9. CDR1 and CDR2 (germline): ENHRY, SYGVKD. This CDR3 is built from 14 residues. With regard to this clone: Its antigen remains unknown.

The assay was immunoSEQ multiplex PCR, and TCRdb's table has in-frame clones only and misses some. The data show around 24,000 clones, 70% to 80% seen once. Before the COVID-19 pandemic, during about 2010-2019, CD4+ T cells were taken from unexposed donors. After 10 to 11 days of culture, CD4+ T cells were isolated. V gene TRBV10-3 combines with J gene TRBJ2-7; 11 bases align to TRBD1. Sequences were obtained from CD4+ T cells from PBMCs, cultured in vitro. The receptor's source is a human donor in good health. The CDR3 region is CAIMRDRGELEQYF. The CDR3 nucleotides are TGTGCCATCATGAGGGACAGGGGGGAGCTGGAGCAGTACTTC.